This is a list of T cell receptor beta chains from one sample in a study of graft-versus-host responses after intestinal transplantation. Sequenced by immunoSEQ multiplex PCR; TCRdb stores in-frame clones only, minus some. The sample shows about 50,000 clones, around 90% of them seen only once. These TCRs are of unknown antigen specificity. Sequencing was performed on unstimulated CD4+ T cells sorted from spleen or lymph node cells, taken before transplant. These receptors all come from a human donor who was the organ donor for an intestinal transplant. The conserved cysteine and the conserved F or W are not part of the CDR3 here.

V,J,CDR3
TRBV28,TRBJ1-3,ASSLSTGTGNTIY
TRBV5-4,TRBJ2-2,ASSQAGGMAGELF
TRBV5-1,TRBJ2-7,ASSFIFGTGSYEQY
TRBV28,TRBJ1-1,ASITGPNTEAF
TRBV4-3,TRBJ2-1,ASSQANVLAGGGEQF
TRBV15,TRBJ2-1,ATSRLGQGAKDEQF
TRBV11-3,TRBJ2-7,ASSLGSAYEQY
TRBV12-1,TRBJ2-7,ARRRREQY
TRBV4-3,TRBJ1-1,ASSQGSGGGTEAF
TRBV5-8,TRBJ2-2,ASSLTANTGELF
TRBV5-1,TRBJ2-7,ASSLTLRSSGRAYEQY
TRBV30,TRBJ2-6,AGTLGSGANVLT
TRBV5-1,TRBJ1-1,ASSLQEGREAF
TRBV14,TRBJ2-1,ASSPHRGQGGNEQF
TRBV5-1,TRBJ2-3,ASKDTGISTDTQY
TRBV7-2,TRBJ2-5,ASSLILGLASETQY
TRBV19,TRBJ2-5,ASSMDRGRWETQY
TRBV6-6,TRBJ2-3,ASSYRGRSDTQY
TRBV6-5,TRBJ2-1,ASRAGFSYNEQF
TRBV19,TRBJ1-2,ASSISGDSLFGYT
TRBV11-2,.,ASSLVRFTYEQY
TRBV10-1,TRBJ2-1,ASKLANQQF
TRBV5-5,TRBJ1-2,ASSLEAGKGYT
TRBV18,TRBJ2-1,ASSLYPRSGTGEIYEQF
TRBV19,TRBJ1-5,ASSIGQALLNQPQH
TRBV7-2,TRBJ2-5,ASSLGGREAETQY